This TCR beta chain originates from a study of blood T cell repertoires in COVID-19. The CDR3 contains 11 residues. V shed 3 bases and J shed 11 bases, with 13 bases lying between them. The germline CDR1 and CDR2 sequences are GTSNPN and SVGIG (reference sequence). Authors' data handling: Nucleated cell number was recorded as an estimate derived from reference gene primer amplification. Assay: immunoSEQ multiplex PCR; the TCRdb copy retains only in-frame clones and omits some. V and J calls and clone size are copied from that table; D and trimming were computed from the DNA. The table lists tens of thousands of clones, roughly 79% of them singletons.

The chain has TRBV30 and TRBJ1-1, with D possibly being TRBD1 (5 bases). The sequence came from a woman in her 70s with acute or convalescent COVID-19. Sequencing used peripheral blood. The CDR3, as DNA: TGTGCCTGGAGACACCAACCAGGGGCTTTCTTT. It is translated as CAWRHQPGAFF.